This T cell receptor beta chain was sequenced in a study of T cells in Graves' hyperthyroidism and ophthalmopathy. The study, taken as a whole, reports: Within blood appeared most thyroid clonotypes that had expanded above 0.001.

RNA transcripts were the template for amplifying TCR beta CDR3 regions. RT-PCR in the first round (using the HTBI primer set) targeted the TCR CDR3. MiXCR was run by TCRdb on the multiplex PCR reads, yielding one entry per CDR3 protein. The data show roughly 290,000 distinct CDR3 sequences, with about 17% seen just once and approximately 60% held by the top ten. Not enrolled were patients with uncontrolled infection, other autoimmune disease, pregnancy or lactation. Concerning this clonotype itself: Its antigen is unknown.

Sequenced input: blood. The clonotype comes from a woman in her sixties with Graves' ophthalmopathy.

CDR3 residues: CASSMGGLAVSYEQYF. In DNA, the CDR3 is TGTGCCAGTAGTATGGGGGGACTAGCAGTCTCCTACGAGCAGTACTTC. The chain is built from TRBV19 and TRBJ2-7; 9 nucleotides align to TRBD2. CDR1 is LNHDA and CDR2 is SQIVND in the germline V gene (reference sequence). V trimming: 3 bases; J trimming: 0 bases; junction bases outside the gene matches: 6. This CDR3 is built from 16 residues.